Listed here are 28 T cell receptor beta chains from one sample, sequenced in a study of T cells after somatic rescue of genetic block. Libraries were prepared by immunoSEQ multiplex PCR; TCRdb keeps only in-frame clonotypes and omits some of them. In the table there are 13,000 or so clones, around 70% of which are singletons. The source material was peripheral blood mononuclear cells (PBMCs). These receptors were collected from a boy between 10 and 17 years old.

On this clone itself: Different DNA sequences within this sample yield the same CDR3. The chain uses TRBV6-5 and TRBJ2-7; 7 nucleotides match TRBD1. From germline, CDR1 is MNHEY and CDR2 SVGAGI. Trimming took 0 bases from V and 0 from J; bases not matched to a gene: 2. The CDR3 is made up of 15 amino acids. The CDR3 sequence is CASSYSNRGSYEQYF. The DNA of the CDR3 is TGTGCCAGCAGTTACTCGAACAGGGGCTCCTACGAGCAGTACTTC.

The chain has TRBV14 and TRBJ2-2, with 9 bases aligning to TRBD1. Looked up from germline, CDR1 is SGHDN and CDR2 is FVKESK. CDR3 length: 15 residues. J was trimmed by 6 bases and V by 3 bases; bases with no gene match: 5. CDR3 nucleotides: TGTGCCAGCAGCCAGGGACAGGGAAAGGCCGGGGAGCTGTTTTTT. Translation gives CASSQGQGKAGELFF.

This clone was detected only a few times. CDR3 amino acids: CASSIVLTAGVYNEQFF. The CDR3 coding sequence is TGTGCCAGTAGTATAGTCCTAACAGCGGGAGTCTACAATGAGCAGTTCTTC. The chain has TRBV19 and TRBJ2-1, with 8 nucleotides matching TRBD2. Germline values: CDR1 LNHDA, CDR2 SQIVND (reference sequence). The CDR3 length is 17 residues. After removal of 1 base from V and 3 bases from J, the junction contained 8 bases not matched to a gene.

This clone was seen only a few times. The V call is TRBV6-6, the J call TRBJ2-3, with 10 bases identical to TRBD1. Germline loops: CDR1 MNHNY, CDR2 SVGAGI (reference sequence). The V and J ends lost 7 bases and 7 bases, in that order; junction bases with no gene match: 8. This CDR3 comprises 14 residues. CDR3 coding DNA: TGTGCCAGCAACGAACGGGACAGGGGATATACGCAGTATTTT. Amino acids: CASNERDRGYTQYF.

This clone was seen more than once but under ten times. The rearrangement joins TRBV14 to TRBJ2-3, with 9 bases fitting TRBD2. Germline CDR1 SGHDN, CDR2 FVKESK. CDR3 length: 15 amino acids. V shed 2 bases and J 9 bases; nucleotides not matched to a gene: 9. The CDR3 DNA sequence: TGTGCCAGCAGCCAATTCACGGGGACTAGCTCGACGCAGTATTTT. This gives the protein CASSQFTGTSSTQYF.

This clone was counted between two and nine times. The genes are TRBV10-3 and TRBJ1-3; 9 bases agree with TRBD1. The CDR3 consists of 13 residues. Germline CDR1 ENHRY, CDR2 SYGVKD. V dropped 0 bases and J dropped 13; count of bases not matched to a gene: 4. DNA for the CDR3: TGTGCCATCAGTGAGTCGGACGGACAGGGGATATATTTT. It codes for CAISESDGQGIYF.

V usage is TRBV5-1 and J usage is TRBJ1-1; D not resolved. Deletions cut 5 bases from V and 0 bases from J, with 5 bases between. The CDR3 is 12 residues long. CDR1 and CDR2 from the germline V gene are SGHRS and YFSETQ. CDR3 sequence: CASSRVNTEAFF. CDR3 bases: TGCGCCAGCAGTAGGGTGAACACTGAAGCTTTCTTT.

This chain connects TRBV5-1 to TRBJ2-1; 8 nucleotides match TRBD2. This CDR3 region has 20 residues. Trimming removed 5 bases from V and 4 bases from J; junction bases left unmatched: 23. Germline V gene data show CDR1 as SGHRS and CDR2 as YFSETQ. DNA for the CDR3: TGCGCCAGCAGTCAGAGGCCGGGACTAGGTTCTTTGGGGATTTACAATGAGCAGTTCTTC. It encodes CASSQRPGLGSLGIYNEQFF.

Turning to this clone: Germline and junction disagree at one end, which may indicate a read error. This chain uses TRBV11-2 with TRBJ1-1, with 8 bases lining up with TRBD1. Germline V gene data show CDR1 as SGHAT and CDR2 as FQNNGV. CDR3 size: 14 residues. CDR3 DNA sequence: TGTGCCGGCAGCTTAACGGACAGGGTTACTGAAGCTTTCTTT. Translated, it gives CAGSLTDRVTEAFF.

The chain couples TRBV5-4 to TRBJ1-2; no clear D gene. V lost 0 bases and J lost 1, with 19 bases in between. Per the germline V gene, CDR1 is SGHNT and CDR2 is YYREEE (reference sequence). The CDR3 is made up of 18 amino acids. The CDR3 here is CASSLDSPAGAFNYGYTF. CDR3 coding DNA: TGTGCCAGCAGCTTGGACTCGCCAGCCGGAGCTTTTAACTATGGCTACACCTTC.

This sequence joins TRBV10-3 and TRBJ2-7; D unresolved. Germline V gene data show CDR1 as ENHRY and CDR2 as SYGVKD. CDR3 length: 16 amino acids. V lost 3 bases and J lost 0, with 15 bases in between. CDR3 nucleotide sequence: TGTGCCATCAGTGAAAGTCCGCCTATTAGCTCCTACGAGCAGTACTTC. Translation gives CAISESPPISSYEQYF.

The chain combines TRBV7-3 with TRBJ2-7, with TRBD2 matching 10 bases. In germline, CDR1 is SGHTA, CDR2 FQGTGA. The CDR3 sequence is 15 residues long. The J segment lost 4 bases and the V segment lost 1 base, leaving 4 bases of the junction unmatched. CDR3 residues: CASSLKTSGPYEQYF. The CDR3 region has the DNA TGTGCCAGCAGCTTAAAGACTAGCGGGCCGTACGAGCAGTACTTC.

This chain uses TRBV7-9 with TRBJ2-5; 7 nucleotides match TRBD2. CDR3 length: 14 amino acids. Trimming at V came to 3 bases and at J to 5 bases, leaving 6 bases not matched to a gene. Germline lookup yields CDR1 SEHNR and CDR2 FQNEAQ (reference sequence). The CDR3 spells CASSLRTRGETQYF. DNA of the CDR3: TGTGCCAGCAGCTTGAGGACTAGGGGCGAGACCCAGTACTTC. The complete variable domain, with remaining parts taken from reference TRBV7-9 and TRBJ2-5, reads DTGVSQNPRHKITKRGQNVTFRCDPISEHNRLYWYRQTLGQGPEFLTYFQNEAQLEKSRLLSDRFSAERPKGSFSTLEIQRTEQGDSAMYLCASSLRTRGETQYFGPGTRLLVL.

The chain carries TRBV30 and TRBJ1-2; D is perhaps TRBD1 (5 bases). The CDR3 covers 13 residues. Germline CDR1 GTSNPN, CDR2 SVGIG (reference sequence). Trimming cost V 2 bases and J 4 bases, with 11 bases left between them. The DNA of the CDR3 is TGTGCCTGGAGTCCCGGGACCCTCTATGGCTACACCTTC. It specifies CAWSPGTLYGYTF.

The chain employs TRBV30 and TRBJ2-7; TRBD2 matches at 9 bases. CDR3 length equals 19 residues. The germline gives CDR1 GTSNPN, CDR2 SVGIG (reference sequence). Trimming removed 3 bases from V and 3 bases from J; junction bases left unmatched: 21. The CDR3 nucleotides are TGTGCCTGGAGCCGACGGCGGGAGGGCCAAAACCGGCGGTACTACGAGCAGTACTTC. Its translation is CAWSRRREGQNRRYYEQYF.

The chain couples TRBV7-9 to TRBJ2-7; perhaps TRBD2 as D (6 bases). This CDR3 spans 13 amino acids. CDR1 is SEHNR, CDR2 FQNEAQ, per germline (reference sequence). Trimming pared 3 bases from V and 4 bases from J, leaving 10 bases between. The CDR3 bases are TGTGCCAGCAGCTTTGGGGGACTTTACGAGCAGTACTTC. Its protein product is CASSFGGLYEQYF.

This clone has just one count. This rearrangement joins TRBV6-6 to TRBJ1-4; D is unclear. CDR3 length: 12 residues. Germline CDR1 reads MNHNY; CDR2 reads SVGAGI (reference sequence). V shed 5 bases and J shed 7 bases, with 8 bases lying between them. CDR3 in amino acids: CASSPLGEKLFF. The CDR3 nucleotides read TGTGCCAGCAGTCCCCTAGGTGAAAAACTGTTTTTT.

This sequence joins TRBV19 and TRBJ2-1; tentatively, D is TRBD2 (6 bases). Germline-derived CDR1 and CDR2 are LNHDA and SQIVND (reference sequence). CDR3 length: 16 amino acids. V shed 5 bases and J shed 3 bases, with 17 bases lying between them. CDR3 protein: CASSEVAEPNYNEQFF. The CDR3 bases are TGTGCCAGTAGTGAAGTAGCGGAGCCAAACTACAATGAGCAGTTCTTC.

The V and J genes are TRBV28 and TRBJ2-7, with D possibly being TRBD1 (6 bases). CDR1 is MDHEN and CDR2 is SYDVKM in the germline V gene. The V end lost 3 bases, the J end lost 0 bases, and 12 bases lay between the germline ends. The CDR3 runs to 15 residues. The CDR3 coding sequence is TGTGCCAGCAGTTTTCCCGGACAGAGCTCCTACGAGCAGTACTTC. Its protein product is CASSFPGQSSYEQYF.

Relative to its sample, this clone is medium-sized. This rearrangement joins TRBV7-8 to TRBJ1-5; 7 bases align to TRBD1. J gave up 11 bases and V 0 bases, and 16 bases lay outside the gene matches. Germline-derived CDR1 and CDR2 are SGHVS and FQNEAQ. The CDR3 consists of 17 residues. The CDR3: CASSLAEDRWILGAQHF. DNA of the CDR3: TGTGCCAGCAGCTTAGCCGAGGACAGGTGGATTCTTGGGGCCCAGCATTTT.

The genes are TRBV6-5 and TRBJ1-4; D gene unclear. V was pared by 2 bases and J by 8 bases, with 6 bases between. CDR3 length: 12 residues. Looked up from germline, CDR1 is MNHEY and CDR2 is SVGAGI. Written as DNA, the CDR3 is TGTGCCAGCAGTTACATAGGCGAAAAACTGTTTTTT. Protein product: CASSYIGEKLFF.

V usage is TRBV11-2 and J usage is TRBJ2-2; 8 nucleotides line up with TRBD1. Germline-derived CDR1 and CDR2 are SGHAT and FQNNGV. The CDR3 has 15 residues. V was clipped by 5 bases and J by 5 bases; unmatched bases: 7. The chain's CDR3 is CASSLNRGRTGELFF. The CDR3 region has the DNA TGTGCCAGCAGCCTCAACAGGGGGAGGACCGGGGAGCTGTTTTTT.

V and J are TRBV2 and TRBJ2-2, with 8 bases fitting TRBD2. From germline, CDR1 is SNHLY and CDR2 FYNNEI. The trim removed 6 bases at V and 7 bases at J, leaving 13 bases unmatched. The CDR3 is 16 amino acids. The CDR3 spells CASSRLPSGSNGELFF. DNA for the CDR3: TGTGCCAGCAGCAGACTCCCTAGCGGGTCTAACGGGGAGCTGTTTTTT.

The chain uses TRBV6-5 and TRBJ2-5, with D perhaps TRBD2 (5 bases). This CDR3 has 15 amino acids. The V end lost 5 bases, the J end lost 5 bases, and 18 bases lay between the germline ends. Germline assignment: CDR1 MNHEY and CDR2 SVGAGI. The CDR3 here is CASSPRGITLETQYF. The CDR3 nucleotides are TGTGCCAGCAGTCCTCGGGGTATCACCCTGGAGACCCAGTACTTC.

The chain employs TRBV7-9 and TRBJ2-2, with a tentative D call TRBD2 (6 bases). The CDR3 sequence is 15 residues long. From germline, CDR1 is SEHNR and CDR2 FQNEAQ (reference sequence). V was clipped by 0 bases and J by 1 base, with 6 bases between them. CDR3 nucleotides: TGTGCCAGCAGCTTAGCGGGGGGGAACACCGGGGAGCTGTTTTTT. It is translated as CASSLAGGNTGELFF.

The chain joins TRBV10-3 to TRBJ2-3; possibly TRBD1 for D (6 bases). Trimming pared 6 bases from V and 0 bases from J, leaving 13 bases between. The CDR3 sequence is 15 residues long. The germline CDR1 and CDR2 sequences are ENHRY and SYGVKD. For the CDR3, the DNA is TGTGCCATCAGGGGGGCACCAAGTAGCACAGATACGCAGTATTTT. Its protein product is CAIRGAPSSTDTQYF.

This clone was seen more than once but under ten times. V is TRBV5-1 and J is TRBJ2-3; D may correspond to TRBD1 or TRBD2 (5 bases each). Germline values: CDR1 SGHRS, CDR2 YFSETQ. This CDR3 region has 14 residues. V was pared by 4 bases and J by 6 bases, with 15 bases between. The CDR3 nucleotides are TGCGCCAGCAGCCCGGGGCCTCGGGGTGATACGCAGTATTTT. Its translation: CASSPGPRGDTQYF.

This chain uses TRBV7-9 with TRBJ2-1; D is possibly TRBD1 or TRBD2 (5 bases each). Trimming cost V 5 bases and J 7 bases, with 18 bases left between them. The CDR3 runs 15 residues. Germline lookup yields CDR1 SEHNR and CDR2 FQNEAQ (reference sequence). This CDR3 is CASSLRGDPRNEQFF. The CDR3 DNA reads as TGTGCCAGCAGCCTCCGGGGCGATCCCAGGAATGAGCAGTTCTTC.